Listed below are T cell receptor beta chains from one sample, sequenced in a study of PD-1 blockade in classical Hodgkin lymphoma. Produced via immunoSEQ multiplex PCR; TCRdb's table is partial and in-frame only. The sample gives 40,000 to 45,000 clones, roughly 73% of which show up once; under 15% is in the top ten. Sequencing was performed on peripheral blood mononuclear cells (PBMCs), taken at baseline. The receptors shown here come from a human donor with classical Hodgkin lymphoma. CDR3s include the opening cysteine and the closing phenylalanine or tryptophan. The D gene is left open where the match is weak. Only part of the rows carry a size: once, few, many, or a class if the clone is expanded.

clone size	V gene	J gene	D gene	CDR3 protein	CDR3 DNA
once	TRBV7-2	TRBJ2-1	.	CASSLSRNYNEQFF	TGTGCCAGCAGCTTATCCAGGAATTACAATGAGCAGTTCTTC
.	TRBV7-6	TRBJ2-5	.	CASSKSGQQETQYF	TGTGCCAGCAGCAAATCTGGACAGCAAGAGACCCAGTACTTC
.	TRBV11-2	TRBJ2-5	.	CASSLGSAETQYF	TGTGCCAGCAGCTTAGGATCGGCGGAGACCCAGTACTTC
few	TRBV4-3	TRBJ1-4	.	CASSQDYQGGNEKLFF	TGCGCCAGCAGCCAAGATTATCAGGGAGGAAACGAAAAACTGTTTTTT
.	TRBV7-9	TRBJ1-6	TRBD1	CASSDPGTGASPLHF	TGTGCCAGCAGCGATCCCGGGACAGGGGCTTCACCCCTCCACTTT
.	TRBV7-2	TRBJ2-5	.	CASSRVAEETQYF	TGTGCCAGCAGCCGAGTAGCGGAGGAGACCCAGTACTTC
.	TRBV11-2	TRBJ2-7	.	CASSLDEAGSGGVYEQYF	TGTGCCAGCAGCTTAGATGAGGCGGGGTCAGGCGGAGTCTACGAGCAGTACTTC
.	TRBV2	TRBJ1-2	.	CASGDGSAFYGYTF	TGTGCCAGCGGGGACGGTTCGGCATTCTATGGCTACACCTTC
.	TRBV11-2	TRBJ2-1	.	CASSLVSSEQFF	TGTGCCAGCAGCTTAGTTAGTAGTGAGCAGTTCTTC
.	TRBV5-4	TRBJ1-1	.	CASTPLKGTDTEAFF	TGTGCCAGCACCCCTTTAAAAGGGACCGACACTGAAGCTTTCTTT
once	TRBV7-8	TRBJ2-7	TRBD2	CASSLERGGLKYEQYF	TGTGCCAGCAGCTTGGAGCGGGGGGGCCTAAAATACGAGCAGTACTTC
few	TRBV6-1	TRBJ1-4	.	CASNQGPATNEKLFF	TGTGCCAGTAACCAGGGGCCTGCAACTAATGAAAAACTGTTTTTT
.	TRBV5-8	TRBJ1-1	.	CASSRDPGGDTEAFF	TGTGCCAGCAGCCGGGACCCGGGAGGGGACACTGAAGCTTTCTTT
.	TRBV5-4	TRBJ1-2	.	CASSPDRIYGYTF	TGTGCCAGCAGCCCTGACAGGATCTATGGCTACACCTTC
.	TRBV5-1	TRBJ2-7	TRBD2	CASRSTSGTSSYEQYF	TGCGCCAGCAGGTCGACTAGCGGGACGAGCTCCTACGAGCAGTACTTC
.	TRBV30	TRBJ2-3	.	CAWGGDTQYF	TGTGCCTGGGGGGGGGATACGCAGTATTTT
once	TRBV5-8	TRBJ1-1	.	CASSFSGNTEAFF	TGTGCCAGCAGCTTTTCAGGGAACACTGAAGCTTTCTTT
once	TRBV5-1	TRBJ1-1	.	CASSSDGADTEAFF	TGCGCCAGCAGCTCCGACGGAGCCGACACTGAAGCTTTCTTT
.	TRBV7-9	TRBJ1-1	.	CASSLGLAEAFF	TGTGCCAGCAGCTTGGGGCTGGCTGAAGCTTTCTTT
.	TRBV5-6	TRBJ2-5	TRBD2	CASSSSGGVETQYF	TGTGCCAGCAGCAGTAGCGGGGGGGTGGAGACCCAGTACTTC
.	TRBV5-6	TRBJ1-4	.	CASSLWSGDNEKLFF	TGTGCCAGCAGCTTGTGGTCGGGGGATAATGAAAAACTGTTTTTT
.	TRBV18	TRBJ2-7	TRBD2	CASSPGGGSSYEQYF	TGTGCCAGCTCACCAGGGGGGGGGAGCTCCTACGAGCAGTACTTC
.	TRBV11-2	TRBJ2-7	TRBD2	CASRTIAGGHEQYF	TGTGCCAGCAGGACTATAGCGGGGGGCCACGAGCAGTACTTC
few	TRBV19	TRBJ1-2	.	CASSIQRGANYGYTF	TGTGCCAGTAGTATACAAAGAGGAGCTAACTATGGCTACACCTTC
.	TRBV30	TRBJ2-5	.	CAWSTPQPRGQETQYF	TGTGCCTGGAGTACACCTCAACCAAGGGGCCAAGAGACCCAGTACTTC
once	TRBV11-2	TRBJ2-1	.	CASSPPDPNNEQFF	TGTGCCAGCAGCCCCCCCGACCCCAACAATGAGCAGTTCTTC
.	TRBV7-9	TRBJ2-2	.	CASSPLGLGRGNTGELFF	TGTGCCAGCAGCCCGCTTGGGTTAGGCCGGGGTAACACCGGGGAGCTGTTTTTT
.	TRBV4-2	TRBJ1-2	.	CASSQDVGYTF	TGTGCCAGCAGCCAAGATGTGGGCTACACCTTC
.	TRBV6-6	TRBJ2-3	TRBD2	CASKASGGTDTQYF	TGTGCCAGCAAGGCTAGCGGGGGCACAGATACGCAGTATTTT
few	TRBV19	TRBJ2-3	TRBD2	CATFTGGDTQYF	TGTGCCACTTTTACCGGGGGGGATACGCAGTATTTT
.	TRBV4-1	TRBJ1-6	.	CASSRLQGYNSPLHF	TGCGCCAGCAGCCGACTGCAAGGGTATAATTCACCCCTCCACTTT
.	TRBV10-3	TRBJ1-3	TRBD1	CAISESGTGFGNTIYF	TGTGCCATCAGTGAGTCGGGGACAGGGTTCGGAAACACCATATATTTT
.	TRBV7-3	TRBJ2-5	.	CASSLNGLRGETQYF	TGTGCCAGCAGCTTAAATGGACTCCGGGGAGAGACCCAGTACTTC
.	TRBV10-3	TRBJ2-3	TRBD2	CAISEFSGGESDTQYF	TGTGCCATCAGTGAGTTTAGCGGGGGAGAGTCAGATACGCAGTATTTT
few	TRBV6-6	TRBJ2-5	TRBD2	CASSPTRLAVAETQYF	TGTGCCAGCAGCCCTACGCGACTAGCGGTGGCGGAGACCCAGTACTTC
.	TRBV18	TRBJ2-7	.	CASSPQGQRSYEQYF	TGTGCCAGCTCACCACAAGGACAGCGCTCCTACGAGCAGTACTTC
.	TRBV28	TRBJ2-5	TRBD1	CASGGQGTGKTQYF	TGTGCCAGCGGGGGACAGGGGACCGGTAAGACCCAGTACTTC
.	TRBV7-2	TRBJ2-7	TRBD2	CASSLPGGPYEQYF	TGTGCCAGCAGCTTACCGGGGGGGCCCTACGAGCAGTACTTC
.	TRBV5-1	TRBJ2-1	TRBD2	CASSASGGNNEQFF	TGCGCCAGCAGCGCCTCGGGGGGGAACAATGAGCAGTTCTTC
.	TRBV19	TRBJ2-7	TRBD1	CASSTTGQGAAYEQYF	TGTGCCAGTAGTACCACGGGACAGGGGGCAGCCTACGAGCAGTACTTC
few	TRBV19	TRBJ1-6	.	CASSIRGDRSSYNSPLHF	TGTGCCAGTAGTATAAGGGGCGACAGGAGCTCCTATAATTCACCCCTCCACTTT
.	TRBV29-1	TRBJ1-4	.	CSVVVAIEEKLFF	TGCAGCGTTGTAGTGGCGATCGAAGAAAAACTGTTTTTT
.	TRBV18	TRBJ2-1	TRBD1	CASSRNSGQGTSSYNEQFF	TGTGCCAGCTCACGCAACTCGGGACAGGGGACGAGCTCCTACAATGAGCAGTTCTTC